This passage covers 12 T cell receptor beta chains from one sample sequenced in a study of T-cell memory formation after mild COVID-19. TCRdb independently ran MiXCR on the 5' RACE reads; one entry per CDR3 protein. The sample includes around 450,000 distinct CDR3 sequences, 15% to 25% of them seen just once. Sequences were obtained from PBMCs or a T cell subset sorted from them (not recorded which). The receptors here all came from an adult woman who had mild COVID-19 (a few samples of this study predate the infection). Cell type and time point are not known.

This clonotype was observed a single time. The rearrangement links TRBV24-1 to TRBJ2-2; D perhaps matches TRBD2 (5 bases). The germline CDR1 and CDR2 sequences are KGHDR and SFDVKD. The V and J ends lost 7 bases and 1 base respectively, with 9 bases between them. The CDR3 loop spans 14 amino acids. The CDR3 DNA follows: TGTGCCACCAGAACCGGGATGAACACCGGGGAGCTGTTTTTT. Translating gives CATRTGMNTGELFF.

This clonotype was found once. V is TRBV12-3 or TRBV12-4 and J is TRBJ2-7, with 7 bases identical to TRBD1. V shed 3 bases, J shed 3 bases, and the junction held 5 bases outside the gene matches. CDR3 size: 14 residues. The CDR3 loop is CASSFRDSNYEQYF. Written as DNA, the CDR3 is TGTGCCAGCAGTTTCCGGGACAGTAACTACGAGCAGTACTTC.

This clonotype has only a few counts. The rearrangement joins TRBV7-9 to TRBJ1-5; D is undetermined. This CDR3 has 15 residues. Trimming removed 1 base from V and 1 base from J, with 8 bases in between. The germline V gene has CDR1 SEHNR and CDR2 FQNEAQ (reference sequence). CDR3 nucleotide sequence: TGTGCCAGCAGCTTAGGCAATTGGAGCAATCAGCCCCAGCATTTT. This gives the protein CASSLGNWSNQPQHF.

This clonotype came up a few times. This chain connects TRBV20-1 to TRBJ2-7; D is ambiguous. Germline V gene sequence: CDR1 DFQATT, CDR2 SNEGSKA (reference sequence). V was cut by 2 bases and J by 5 bases, with 10 bases left in between. This CDR3 comprises 12 residues. CDR3 amino acids: CSARMGLHEQYF. CDR3 nucleotide sequence: TGCAGTGCTAGAATGGGTCTCCACGAGCAGTACTTC.

The chain is built from TRBV6-1 and TRBJ1-5; 7 bases match TRBD1. V lost 5 bases to trimming and J lost 0 bases; unmatched junction nucleotides: 16. Germline lookup yields CDR1 MNHNS and CDR2 SASEGT. This CDR3 has 19 residues. CDR3 amino acids: CASSTPDRRVEYSNQPQHF. In nucleotides, the CDR3 is TGTGCCAGCAGTACCCCGGACAGGAGGGTCGAATATAGCAATCAGCCCCAGCATTTT.

The rearrangement uses TRBV6-6 and TRBJ2-2, with no clear D. Trimming removed 10 bases from V and 4 bases from J, with 13 bases in between. The CDR3 loop spans 13 amino acids. Germline V lookup: CDR1 MNHNY, CDR2 SVGAGI (reference sequence). CDR3 in DNA: TGTGCCACCCAACAATACGGCACCGGGGAGCTGTTTTTT. It specifies CATQQYGTGELFF.

This chain links TRBV5-1 with TRBJ2-5; the D gene is possibly TRBD2 (5 bases). CDR3 size: 12 residues. Trimming stripped 6 bases from V and 6 bases from J, with 12 bases between. Germline values: CDR1 SGHRS, CDR2 YFSETQ. The CDR3 region has the DNA TGCGCCAGCAACGGGGATGCGAAGACCCAGTACTTC. Translation gives CASNGDAKTQYF.

This clonotype was counted only a few times. This rearrangement joins TRBV6-2 or TRBV6-3 to TRBJ1-2; TRBD1 matches at 8 bases. This CDR3 spans 15 amino acids. V gave up 7 bases and J gave up 4 bases; unmatched junction bases: 11. The germline CDR1 and CDR2 sequences are MNHEY and SVGEGT. CDR3 DNA: TGTGCCAGCATCGACGGAGGGACAGGCGCCTATGGCTACACCTTC. Translating gives CASIDGGTGAYGYTF.

The CDR3: CASSLGTSGSSYEQFF. The CDR3 nucleotides read TGCGCCAGCAGCTTGGGGACTAGCGGGAGTTCATATGAGCAGTTCTTC. V usage is TRBV5-1 and J usage is TRBJ2-1; 13 bases match TRBD2. There are 16 residues in the CDR3. V gave up 0 bases and J gave up 8 bases; unmatched junction bases: 5. Germline V CDR1 and CDR2: SGHRS, YFSETQ.

The rearrangement uses TRBV7-8 and TRBJ2-7; D unresolved. This CDR3 has 16 residues. CDR1 is SGHVS, CDR2 FQNEAQ, per germline. V was clipped by 1 base and J by 5 bases, with 18 bases between them. The CDR3 sequence: CASSLGPRPPWDEQYF. CDR3 DNA: TGTGCCAGCAGCTTAGGTCCCAGGCCCCCTTGGGACGAGCAGTACTTC.

In its sample, this clonotype was seen a few times. The DNA of the CDR3 is TGTGCCAGCAGGGGCGTAGCCAAAAACATTCAGTACTTC. Its protein is CASRGVAKNIQYF. The chain couples TRBV11-2 to TRBJ2-4, with D unclear. CDR3 length equals 13 residues. Trimming shortened V by 6 bases and J by 0 bases, and 6 bases separated the two germline ends. Looked up from germline, CDR1 is SGHAT and CDR2 is FQNNGV.

This clonotype was observed a handful of times. J is TRBJ2-7 and V is TRBV3-1, with 8 positions matching TRBD2. Germline V gene data show CDR1 as LGHDT and CDR2 as YNNKEL (reference sequence). This CDR3 is built from 15 residues. V trimming: 0 bases; J trimming: 8 bases; junction bases outside the gene matches: 9. DNA of the CDR3: TGTGCCAGCAGCCAAGATCTCGCGGGGGGCGAAAAGCAGTACTTC. Its translation is CASSQDLAGGEKQYF.